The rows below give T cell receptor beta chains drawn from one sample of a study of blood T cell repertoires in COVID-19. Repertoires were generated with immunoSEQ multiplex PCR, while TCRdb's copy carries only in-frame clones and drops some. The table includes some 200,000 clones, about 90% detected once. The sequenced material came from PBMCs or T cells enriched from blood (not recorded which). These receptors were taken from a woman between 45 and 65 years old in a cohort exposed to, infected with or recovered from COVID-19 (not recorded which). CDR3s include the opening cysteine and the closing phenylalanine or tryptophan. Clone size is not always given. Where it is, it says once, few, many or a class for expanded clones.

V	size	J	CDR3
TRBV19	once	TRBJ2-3	CASSIRLAGTDTQYF
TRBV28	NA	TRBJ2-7	CASSFPSPQHSPTGDGSYEQYF
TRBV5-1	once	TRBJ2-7	CASSPVTKANGNEQYF
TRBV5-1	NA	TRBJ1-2	CASSFGGAHNSYGYTF
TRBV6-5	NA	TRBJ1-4	CASSTRQGAWEKLFF
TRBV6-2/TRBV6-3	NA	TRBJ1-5	CASSYGGEVPPQHF
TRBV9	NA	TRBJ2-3	CASSVAPTGGTDTQYF
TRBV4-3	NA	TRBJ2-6	CASSQEEDRAGANVLTF
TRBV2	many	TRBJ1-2	CASITTGAGGYTF
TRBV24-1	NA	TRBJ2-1	CATSGYTGHEQFF
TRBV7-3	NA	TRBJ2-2	CASSLLGGPGELFF
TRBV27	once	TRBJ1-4	CASSTGQYGTNEKLFF
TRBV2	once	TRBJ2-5	CASRRGGETQYF
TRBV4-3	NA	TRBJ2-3	CASSQATAARHTDTQYF
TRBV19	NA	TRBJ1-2	CASSIRRQGSGGYTF
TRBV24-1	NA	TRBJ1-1	CATSGGGGSEAFF